This TCR beta chain came from a study of blood T cell repertoires in COVID-19. Study-level information: Both acute and convalescent COVID-19 samples were obtained from the United States, Italy and Spain. PBMCs, B-cell-depleted T cells, or T cells provided the cDNA or gDNA that made up the material.

As handled by the study authors: The assay estimated nucleated cells by amplifying reference gene primers. TCRdb's copy holds only in-frame clones and misses some; the assay was immunoSEQ multiplex PCR. V and J calls and clone size are given by that table; D and trimming were obtained from the DNA. This sample has roughly 500,000 clones; 89% occur once, and the top ten carry 0.7% to 1%. J lost 1 base, V lost 5 bases, and 5 bases had no gene match. This CDR3 contains 15 residues. Germline CDR1 reads MGHDK; CDR2 reads SYGVNS. Sequenced: peripheral blood. This TCR came from a man aged 18-30 years with COVID-19, enrolled during active disease. The chain recombines TRBV25-1 with TRBJ1-1; TRBD1 matches at 9 bases. The CDR3 coding sequence is TGTGCCAGCAGTCCCCCACAGGGGGCGAACACTGAAGCTTTCTTT. Translation gives CASSPPQGANTEAFF.